This T cell receptor (beta chain) was sequenced in a study of blood T cell repertoires in COVID-19. Study overall: T cells, B-cell-depleted T cells, or PBMCs supplied cDNA or gDNA.

Trimming removed 2 bases from V and 4 bases from J, with 8 bases in between. In germline, CDR1 is MDHEN, CDR2 SYDVKM. This CDR3 comprises 13 residues. Authors' data handling: Quantification of nucleated cells was approximated via reference gene primer amplification. The data were produced by immunoSEQ multiplex PCR, yet TCRdb's version contains in-frame clones alone and is incomplete. Clone size and V and J calls were adopted from that table, with D and trimming inferred from the DNA. In the table there are 100,000 to 150,000 clones, about 81% of which are singletons. This clone was counted between two and nine times.

The source is a woman in her forties or fifties with acute or convalescent COVID-19. Source material: peripheral blood. The gene calls are TRBV28 and TRBJ1-2, with D unclear. In DNA form, the CDR3 reads TGTGCCAGCAGTTTACTAGAGATCTATGGCTACACCTTC. This codes for CASSLLEIYGYTF.